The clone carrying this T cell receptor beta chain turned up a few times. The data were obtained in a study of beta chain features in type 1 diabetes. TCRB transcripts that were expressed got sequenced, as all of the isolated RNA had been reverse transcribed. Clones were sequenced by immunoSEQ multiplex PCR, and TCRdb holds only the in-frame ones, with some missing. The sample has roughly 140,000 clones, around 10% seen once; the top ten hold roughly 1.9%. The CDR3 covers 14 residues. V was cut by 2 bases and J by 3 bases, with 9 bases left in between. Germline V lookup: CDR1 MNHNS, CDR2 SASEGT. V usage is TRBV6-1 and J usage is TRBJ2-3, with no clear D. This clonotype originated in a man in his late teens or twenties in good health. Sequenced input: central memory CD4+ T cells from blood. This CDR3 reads CASSEFRITDTQYF. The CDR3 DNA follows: TGTGCCAGCAGTGAATTTCGGATAACAGATACGCAGTATTTT.